The clone carrying this TCR beta chain showed up just once. The data are from a study of technical replicates of blood from several donors. Produced via immunoSEQ multiplex PCR; TCRdb's table is partial and in-frame only. The sample has around 93,000 clones, just under 95% seen once; the top ten hold 0.25% to 0.35%. With V trimmed by 3 bases and J by 0 bases, 1 base remained unmatched. The CDR3 has 13 amino acids. Germline V gene lookup returns CDR1 GTSNPN and CDR2 SVGIG (reference sequence). This chain joins TRBV30 and TRBJ1-1; 7 bases line up with TRBD1. Sequences were obtained from T cells isolated from PBMCs. This TCR was recovered from a human donor in good health. CDR3 region: CAWSGQVNTEAFF. The CDR3 DNA sequence: TGTGCCTGGAGCGGACAGGTGAACACTGAAGCTTTCTTT. Variable domain in full (rest from reference TRBV30 and TRBJ1-1): SQTIHQWPATLVQPVGSPLSLECTVEGTSNPNLYWYRQAAGRGLQLLFYSVGIGQISSEVPQNLSASRPQDRQFILSSKKLLLSDSGFYLCAWSGQVNTEAFFGQGTRLTVV.